Below are 28 T cell receptor beta chains sequenced from a single sample in a study of blood T cell repertoires in COVID-19. The method was immunoSEQ multiplex PCR; TCRdb's version includes in-frame clones alone and lacks a portion of them. The sample has 100,000 to 150,000 clones, 70% to 90% seen once. Sequences were obtained from peripheral blood. These TCRs come from a woman aged 55-75 years with acute or convalescent COVID-19.

Comment on this clone: Compared with germline, one end of the junction differs, possibly owing to a read error. The genes are TRBV3-1 (or the pseudogene TRBV3-2) and TRBJ2-3; a possible D gene is TRBD1 (6 bases). The CDR3 contains 11 residues. Germline CDR1 is LGHDT and CDR2 is YNNKEL (reference sequence). This CDR3 is CASSRAGEMGF. The CDR3 coding sequence is TGTGCCAGCAGCCGTGCAGGGGAGATGGGTTTT.

The chain links TRBV19 to TRBJ1-5; TRBD1 matches 7 bases. Germline V gene sequence: CDR1 LNHDA, CDR2 SQIVND (reference sequence). The CDR3 runs 15 residues. With 5 bases clipped from V and 7 bases from J, the junction kept 11 bases outside the gene matches. CDR3 loop: CASSVDRAGGQPQHF. The DNA for the CDR3 is TGTGCCAGTAGTGTTGACAGGGCGGGTGGCCAGCCCCAGCATTTT. Drawing the rest from reference TRBV19 and TRBJ1-5, the complete variable domain is DGGITQSPKYLFRKEGQNVTLSCEQNLNHDAMYWYRQDPGQGLRLIYYSQIVNDFQKGDIAEGYSVSREKKESFPLTVTSAQKNPTAFYLCASSVDRAGGQPQHFGDGTRLSIL.

The chain has TRBV10-1 and TRBJ2-2, with TRBD1 matching 8 bases. This CDR3 is built from 16 residues. After removal of 4 bases from V and 4 bases from J, the junction contained 8 bases not matched to a gene. CDR1 and CDR2 from the germline V gene are WNHNN and SYGVQD (reference sequence). This CDR3 reads CASSADRAASTGELFF. CDR3 in DNA: TGCGCCAGCAGTGCGGACAGGGCGGCGAGCACCGGGGAGCTGTTTTTT.

The CDR3 sequence: CASSWDRGQETQYF. The DNA of the CDR3 is TGTGCCAGCAGCTGGGACAGGGGCCAAGAGACCCAGTACTTC. The V and J genes are TRBV5-6 and TRBJ2-5, with 10 bases fitting TRBD1. V trimming: 3 bases; J trimming: 1 base; junction bases outside the gene matches: 0. In germline, CDR1 is SGHDT, CDR2 YYEEEE. This CDR3 spans 14 amino acids.

The chain is built from TRBV28 and TRBJ2-3, with TRBD1 as a possible D gene (6 bases). Germline CDR1 MDHEN, CDR2 SYDVKM. The CDR3 is made up of 13 amino acids. Trimming stripped 6 bases from V and 3 bases from J, with 10 bases between. In DNA form, the CDR3 reads TGTGCCAGCAGAACTACAGGGACAGATACGCAGTATTTT. Translation: CASRTTGTDTQYF.

This chain links TRBV18 with TRBJ2-2; a weak D match, TRBD2 (5 bases). Germline CDR1 is KGHSH and CDR2 is LQKENI. V lost 4 bases and J lost 7, with 10 bases in between. The CDR3 has 13 residues. The CDR3 region has the DNA TGTGCCAGCTCACTTAGGGAGCTCGGGGAGCTGTTTTTT. Its protein is CASSLRELGELFF. Full variable domain (missing parts from reference TRBV18 and TRBJ2-2): NAGVMQNPRHLVRRRGQEARLRCSPMKGHSHVYWYRQLPEEGLKFMVYLQKENIIDESGMPKERFSAEFPKEGPSILRIQQVVRGDSAAYFCASSLRELGELFFGEGSRLTVL.

The chain combines TRBV12-5 with TRBJ2-5; 14 nucleotides match TRBD2. The CDR3 sequence is 19 residues long. V was clipped by 1 base and J by 4 bases; unmatched bases: 11. Germline V gene data show CDR1 as LGHNT and CDR2 as FRNRAP. The CDR3 DNA follows: TGTGCTAGTGGTTTGGGGACAGGGCGGACTAGCGGGAGGTCAGAGACCCAGTACTTC. The encoded protein is CASGLGTGRTSGRSETQYF.

This chain joins TRBV24-1 and TRBJ1-1; D gene ambiguous. The CDR3 totals 11 residues. Germline-derived CDR1 and CDR2 are KGHDR and SFDVKD. The germline V and J ends were trimmed by 4 bases and 6 bases, with 5 bases remaining between them. The CDR3 coding sequence is TGTGCCACCAGTGACCTAGCTGAAGCTTTCTTT. Translated: CATSDLAEAFF.

This chain joins TRBV28 and TRBJ1-1; D gene ambiguous. Germline V gives CDR1 MDHEN, CDR2 SYDVKM. The V and J ends lost 5 bases and 8 bases respectively, with 12 bases between them. The CDR3 has 12 residues. The CDR3 region has the DNA TGTGCCAGCAGTCCGGGAAAATGGGAAGCTTTCTTT. This encodes CASSPGKWEAFF.

The chain couples TRBV7-9 to TRBJ2-7; a weak D match, TRBD2 (6 bases). The CDR3 spans 17 residues. Germline loops: CDR1 SEHNR, CDR2 FQNEAQ (reference sequence). V was cut by 0 bases and J by 2 bases, with 17 bases left in between. CDR3 amino acids: CASSLASARRGAYEQYF. The CDR3 DNA sequence: TGTGCCAGCAGCTTAGCCTCCGCGAGGCGGGGTGCCTACGAGCAGTACTTC. The whole variable domain, remainder taken from reference TRBV7-9 and TRBJ2-7, is DTGVSQNPRHKITKRGQNVTFRCDPISEHNRLYWYRQTLGQGPEFLTYFQNEAQLEKSRLLSDRFSAERPKGSFSTLEIQRTEQGDSAMYLCASSLASARRGAYEQYFGPGTRLTVT.

V gene TRBV3-1 (or the pseudogene TRBV3-2) combines with J gene TRBJ1-2; no clear D. Deletions cut 6 bases from V and 3 bases from J, with 14 bases between. The CDR3 sequence is 14 residues long. Germline-derived CDR1 and CDR2 are LGHDT and YNNKEL (reference sequence). CDR3 bases: TGTGCCAGCAGGAACACGCCCGAAGACTATGGCTACACCTTC. As protein: CASRNTPEDYGYTF.

The chain employs TRBV11-3 and TRBJ2-7, with TRBD2 matching 12 bases. With 2 bases clipped from V and 5 bases from J, the junction kept 1 base outside the gene matches. Germline lookup yields CDR1 SGHNT and CDR2 YENEEA. This CDR3 has 14 residues. The CDR3, as DNA: TGTGCCAGCAGCTTACTAGCGGGAGGGAACGAGCAGTACGTC. Its protein product is CASSLLAGGNEQYV.

The V call is TRBV21-1, the J call TRBJ1-6; the table's TRBD1 call for D was not verified on the DNA. TRBV21-1 is given as a pseudogene. This CDR3 is 15 amino acids long. This CDR3 reads CASSNAGSYNSPLHF. CDR3 sequence (DNA): TGTGCCAGCAGCAACGCAGGGTCCTATAATTCACCCCTCCACTTT.

V gene TRBV30 combines with J gene TRBJ1-3; D not resolved. Trimming cost V 1 base and J 0 bases, with 7 bases left between them. This CDR3 is 14 amino acids long. Germline CDR1 reads GTSNPN; CDR2 reads SVGIG (reference sequence). The CDR3 sequence: CAWSDAYSGNTIYF. CDR3 bases: TGTGCCTGGAGTGACGCCTACTCTGGAAACACCATATATTTT.

The V and J genes are TRBV4-2 and TRBJ2-1; weak D call: TRBD1 (5 bases). Germline lookup yields CDR1 LGHNA and CDR2 YNFKEQ. Trimming took off 3 bases at V and 3 bases at J, with 9 bases between the two ends. This CDR3 has 14 residues. For the CDR3, the DNA is TGTGCCAGCAGCCAGCTTGACAGCTACAATGAGCAGTTCTTC. It yields the protein CASSQLDSYNEQFF.

The J gene is TRBJ1-5, the V gene TRBV28; TRBD1 matches at 7 bases. Germline values: CDR1 MDHEN, CDR2 SYDVKM. J was trimmed by 7 bases and V by 2 bases; bases with no gene match: 2. This CDR3 region has 13 residues. Here the CDR3 reads CASSLTQGQPQHF. In DNA, the CDR3 is TGTGCCAGCAGTTTAACACAGGGGCAGCCCCAGCATTTT.

CDR3 region: CASSFMGGTEAFF. The CDR3 bases are TGTGCCAGCAGCTTTATGGGGGGCACTGAAGCTTTCTTT. The rearrangement joins TRBV27 to TRBJ1-1, with D possibly being TRBD1 (5 bases). CDR1 and CDR2 from the germline V gene are MNHEY and SMNVEV (reference sequence). V was pared by 6 bases and J by 4 bases, with 12 bases between. CDR3 size: 13 residues.

The V gene is TRBV7-9, the J gene TRBJ2-1; possibly TRBD1 for D (6 bases). Germline-derived CDR1 and CDR2 are SEHNR and FQNEAQ (reference sequence). Trimming took 5 bases from V and 6 from J, leaving 17 bases between them. This CDR3 comprises 15 residues. The CDR3 nucleotides read TGTGCCAGCAGCCCTTCCGGGACATCCCCCAATGAGCAGTTCTTC. It is translated as CASSPSGTSPNEQFF.

This chain uses TRBV24-1 with TRBJ1-1; D gene uncertain. V was pared by 10 bases and J by 5 bases, with 13 bases between. The CDR3 contains 12 residues. CDR1 KGHDR and CDR2 SFDVKD come from the germline V gene. The CDR3: CATITPETEAFF. The CDR3 DNA sequence: TGTGCCACAATAACACCGGAGACTGAAGCTTTCTTT.

This clone was found once. This sequence joins TRBV19 and TRBJ2-1; 11 bases agree with TRBD2. The trim removed 6 bases at V and 10 bases at J, leaving 11 bases unmatched. Germline V CDR1 and CDR2: LNHDA, SQIVND (reference sequence). This CDR3 is built from 15 residues. For the CDR3, the DNA is TGTGCCAGTAGGTTCCTAGCGGGAGGATTCTTCGAGCAGTTCTTC. It encodes CASRFLAGGFFEQFF.

V and J are TRBV5-1 and TRBJ2-1, with D perhaps matching TRBD2 (5 bases). This CDR3 comprises 15 residues. The germline V and J ends were trimmed by 3 bases and 1 base, with 11 bases remaining between them. Germline V gene data show CDR1 as SGHRS and CDR2 as YFSETQ. CDR3 DNA sequence: TGCGCCAGCAGCTCAAATACGGGATCCTACAATGAGCAGTTCTTC. The encoded protein is CASSSNTGSYNEQFF.

V gene TRBV5-1 combines with J gene TRBJ2-3; D might be TRBD1 (5 bases). Germline CDR1 and CDR2: SGHRS and YFSETQ. The CDR3 runs 16 residues. The V gene lost 1 base and the J gene lost 2 bases, with 14 bases spanning the gap. In nucleotides, the CDR3 is TGCGCCAGCAGCTTGCTCCTCACAGGATCCACAGATACGCAGTATTTT. It specifies CASSLLLTGSTDTQYF.

V gene TRBV11-2 combines with J gene TRBJ2-7, with D hard to call. This CDR3 spans 13 amino acids. The V gene lost 1 base and the J gene lost 1 base, with 5 bases spanning the gap. From germline, CDR1 is SGHAT and CDR2 FQNNGV. This CDR3 reads CASSLAESYEQYF. CDR3 bases: TGTGCCAGCAGCTTAGCGGAGTCCTACGAGCAGTACTTC.

The chain employs TRBV6-5 and TRBJ1-6; 9 bases map to TRBD1. CDR3 length: 15 residues. The germline CDR1 and CDR2 sequences are MNHEY and SVGAGI. Losses at the gene ends were 5 bases for V and 10 bases for J; bases not matched to a gene: 9. CDR3 in DNA: TGTGCCAGCAGTCTATCCGGGACAGGGTCCTCACCCCTCCACTTT. This gives the protein CASSLSGTGSSPLHF.

This chain links TRBV5-1 with TRBJ1-2, with TRBD1 matching over 11 bases. The CDR3 totals 14 residues. V gave up 4 bases and J gave up 8 bases; unmatched junction bases: 7. The germline V gene has CDR1 SGHRS and CDR2 YFSETQ. CDR3 in DNA: TGCGCCAGCAGCGGCGGACAGGGGGCGCGGGGCTACACCTTC. Protein: CASSGGQGARGYTF.

The chain links TRBV6-5 to TRBJ2-1, with TRBD2 matching over 15 bases. CDR1 and CDR2 (germline): MNHEY, SVGAGI. Trimming cost V 6 bases and J 7 bases; bases outside gene matches: 4. CDR3 size: 15 residues. In DNA form, the CDR3 reads TGTGCCAGCAGATGGACTAGCGGGAGGGGTAATGAGCAGTTCTTC. Its translation is CASRWTSGRGNEQFF.

This chain links TRBV5-4 with TRBJ2-3; TRBD2 aligns across 11 bases. This CDR3 is 15 amino acids long. CDR1 and CDR2 (germline): SGHNT, YYREEE (reference sequence). Trimming at V came to 1 base and at J to 7 bases, leaving 5 bases not matched to a gene. CDR3 in amino acids: CASSLSASGRNTQYF. CDR3 bases: TGTGCCAGCAGCTTGTCGGCTAGCGGGAGGAATACGCAGTATTTT.

The rearrangement uses TRBV3-1 (or the pseudogene TRBV3-2) and TRBJ1-2; 12 bases are a match to TRBD1. Germline-derived CDR1 and CDR2 are LGHDT and YNNKEL (reference sequence). After removal of 1 base from V and 1 base from J, the junction contained 7 bases not matched to a gene. The CDR3 runs 18 residues. CDR3 nucleotide sequence: TGTGCCAGCAGCCAAGCCGGGACAGGGGGCCCTATTAACTATGGCTACACCTTC. This encodes CASSQAGTGGPINYGYTF.